The rows below give T cell receptor beta chains drawn from one sample of a study of cytomegalovirus exposure and HLA in healthy donors. Measured with immunoSEQ multiplex PCR; TCRdb has only the in-frame clones, and not every one. The table lists some 190,000 clones, approximately 80% of them singletons. The sequencing sample was made of PBMCs. These receptor sequences come from a man aged 18 to 35 in good health and CMV-seronegative. CDR3s include the opening cysteine and the closing phenylalanine or tryptophan. D genes are given only for firm matches. Clone sizes are given selectively: once, few, many, or a class where the clone is expanded.

V gene,clone size,J gene,D gene,CDR3 DNA,CDR3 protein
TRBV6-1,NA,TRBJ1-6,NA,TGTGCCAGCAGTGCCCCGGGGGTTAATTCACCCCTCCACTTT,CASSAPGVNSPLHF
TRBV19,NA,TRBJ2-1,NA,TGTGCCAGTAGTATAAATTCAGGGGTTTCCTACAATGAGCAGTTCTTC,CASSINSGVSYNEQFF
TRBV4-1,NA,TRBJ2-5,TRBD2,TGCGCCAGCAGCCGGACTAGCGGGGGGCCGCGGCGCTGGGAGACCCAGTACTTC,CASSRTSGGPRRWETQYF
TRBV5-1,once,TRBJ1-5,TRBD1,TGCGCCAGCAGCTTGGAATCAGGGGGCTCTTTTTATCAGCCCCAGCATTTT,CASSLESGGSFYQPQHF
TRBV6-1,NA,TRBJ1-2,NA,TGTGCCAGCAGCCTTAATGCGGCGTATGGCTACACCTTC,CASSLNAAYGYTF
TRBV14,NA,TRBJ1-3,NA,TGTGCCAGCAGCCAAGATCGGGGAATAGGCACCATATATTTT,CASSQDRGIGTIYF
TRBV5-6,NA,TRBJ1-6,TRBD1,TGTGCCAGCAGCTCGGGACAGGTTAACTCACCCCTCCACTTT,CASSSGQVNSPLHF
TRBV7-9,NA,TRBJ1-1,TRBD1,TGTGCCAGCAGCCCGTGGGACAGGATAGGGAACACTGAAGCTTTCTTT,CASSPWDRIGNTEAFF
TRBV19,NA,TRBJ2-1,TRBD2,TGTGCCAGTAGCCTATTCTCCGGGACTAGCTCCTACAATGAGCAGTTCTTC,CASSLFSGTSSYNEQFF
TRBV5-1,NA,TRBJ1-3,NA,TGCGCCAGCAGCTTGGGAACAGGCTCGGGTTCTGGAAACACCATATATTTT,CASSLGTGSGSGNTIYF
TRBV30,NA,TRBJ1-1,NA,TGTGCCTGGAGTGTAGACAGGAACACTGAAGCTTTCTTT,CAWSVDRNTEAFF
TRBV18,NA,TRBJ1-2,NA,TGTGCCAGCTCACCTAAGGAGGCAGATGGCTACACCTTC,CASSPKEADGYTF
TRBV10-3,NA,TRBJ1-3,TRBD1,TGTGCCATCAGTGAGCCTTCACAGGGGGCAGACACCATATATTTT,CAISEPSQGADTIYF
TRBV28,NA,TRBJ2-7,NA,TGTGCCAGCAGTTTTGAGGGTTTGGAGCAGTACTTC,CASSFEGLEQYF
TRBV2,NA,TRBJ1-5,NA,TGTGCCAGCAGTGAAGCGCGTAGTGGGCCCCAGCATTTT,CASSEARSGPQHF
TRBV29-1,NA,TRBJ1-1,TRBD1,TGCAGCGCATGCCGGACAGGGTTTGATTTCGGCGCTGAAGCTTTCTTT,CSACRTGFDFGAEAFF
TRBV5-5,once,TRBJ1-3,NA,TGTGCCAGCAGCTTCGGGGGTTCTGGAAACACCATATATTTT,CASSFGGSGNTIYF
TRBV30,NA,TRBJ2-7,NA,TGTGCCTGGAGTGTACTAGGAGGGTACGAGCAGTACTTC,CAWSVLGGYEQYF
TRBV10-1,NA,TRBJ2-2,NA,TGCGCCAGCAGTGCTTTTACCGGGGAGCTGTTTTTT,CASSAFTGELFF
TRBV9,NA,TRBJ2-3,NA,TGTGCCAGCAGCGCCGCCAACCTCCCGCACAGATATTTT,CASSAANLPHRYF
TRBV28,NA,TRBJ2-1,TRBD2,TGTGCCAGCAGTTTCGAACTAGCGGGTTATGAGCAGTTCTTC,CASSFELAGYEQFF
TRBV19,NA,TRBJ1-1,NA,TGTGCCAGTAAAGGAGGATCCTGGGACACTGAAGCTTTCTTT,CASKGGSWDTEAFF
TRBV11-2,NA,TRBJ2-5,TRBD1,TGTGCCAGCAGCTCTTCTGACAGGGGCCTTGCGGAGACCCAGTACTTC,CASSSSDRGLAETQYF
TRBV6-5,NA,TRBJ2-2,TRBD2,TGTGCCAGCTTCCAGGGAGGGTCCGGGGAGCTGTTTTTT,CASFQGGSGELFF
TRBV7-3,NA,TRBJ1-4,NA,TGTGCCAGCAGCGCCCGGGATACGGGAGAGGAAAAACTGTTTTTT,CASSARDTGEEKLFF
TRBV7-2,NA,TRBJ1-2,NA,TGTGCCAGCAGCTTAGCGCATCGGGGGGAGTCCTATGGCTACACCTTC,CASSLAHRGESYGYTF
TRBV27,once,TRBJ2-1,TRBD1,TGTGCCAGCAGTCCCCGGGACAGAGAATGGTTCTTC,CASSPRDREWFF
TRBV10-3,NA,TRBJ2-3,TRBD2,TGTGCCATAAGACTAGCGGGAGGGCAGGGGAGCACAGATACGCAGTATTTT,CAIRLAGGQGSTDTQYF
TRBV7-6,NA,TRBJ2-5,TRBD2,TGTGCCAGCAGCTTTGCGGGGGTAGGGCCAGGAGAGACCCAGTACTTC,CASSFAGVGPGETQYF
TRBV2,NA,TRBJ1-1,TRBD1,TGTGCCAGCAGGAGCAGAACAGGGGGCACTGAAGCTTTCTTT,CASRSRTGGTEAFF
TRBV7-8,NA,TRBJ1-1,NA,TGTGCCAGCAGCTTAGTCGTACAGCGGACTGAAGCTTTCTTT,CASSLVVQRTEAFF
TRBV6-5,NA,TRBJ1-1,NA,TGTGCCAGCAGTTACTCGTGGGGCCAAATGAACACTGAAGCTTTCTTT,CASSYSWGQMNTEAFF
TRBV30,NA,TRBJ2-7,TRBD1,TGTGCCTGGGGACAGGGTCCCGAGCAGTACTTC,CAWGQGPEQYF
TRBV5-1,few,TRBJ2-3,NA,TGCGCCAGCAGCTTGGTACAGGGTAAAACAGATACGCAGTATTTT,CASSLVQGKTDTQYF
TRBV6-6,NA,TRBJ1-2,NA,TGTGCCAGCAGTCCCGATAGCTATGGCTACACCTTC,CASSPDSYGYTF
TRBV28,NA,TRBJ1-1,TRBD1,TGTGCCAGCACCCGGGGGGGACAGGGAGGGAGGAACACTGAAGCTTTCTTT,CASTRGGQGGRNTEAFF
TRBV5-6,NA,TRBJ1-3,TRBD1,TGTGCCACCGGACAGGAGAGCTCTGGAAACACCATATATTTT,CATGQESSGNTIYF